This is a list of T cell receptor beta chains from one sample in a study of blood T cell repertoires in COVID-19. Profiled with immunoSEQ multiplex PCR; TCRdb holds only in-frame clones, not every one. The sample has about 14,000 clones, around 69% seen once. Material for sequencing was peripheral blood. The receptors derive from a boy younger than 10 with active or convalescent COVID-19. The CDR3 runs from the conserved cysteine through the conserved F or W. A D gene is named only where the DNA matches it firmly. Clone size is stated in some rows and not others, as once, few, many or a class when expanded.

length: 11
J: TRBJ1-2
V: TRBV3-1/TRBV3-2
size: medium-sized
D: .
DNA: TGTGCCAGCAGCCAAGTCGTCCCGGTCACCTTC
CDR3: CASSQVVPVTF

length: 15
J: TRBJ2-5
V: TRBV6-2/TRBV6-3
size: once
D: .
DNA: TGTGCCAGCCGCCGGGGGAACAGGGGTCAAGAGACCCAGTACTTC
CDR3: CASRRGNRGQETQYF

length: 14
J: TRBJ2-1
V: TRBV15
size: .
D: .
DNA: TGTGCCACCAGCAGACTGACATGGGACAATGAGCAGTTCTTC
CDR3: CATSRLTWDNEQFF

length: 16
J: TRBJ1-4
V: TRBV19
size: few
D: TRBD1
DNA: TGTGCCAGTAGTATCCGTCGGACAGGGGTTCGTGAAAAACTGTTTTTT
CDR3: CASSIRRTGVREKLFF

length: 16
J: TRBJ2-4
V: TRBV5-1
size: .
D: TRBD1
DNA: TGCGCCAGCAGCTTGTGGGACAGGGCGGCCAAAAACATTCAGTACTTC
CDR3: CASSLWDRAAKNIQYF

length: 13
J: TRBJ1-1
V: TRBV6-4
size: .
D: TRBD1
DNA: TGTGCCAGCAGCGCGACAGGGGGCACTGAAGCTTTCTTT
CDR3: CASSATGGTEAFF

length: 19
J: TRBJ1-6
V: TRBV4-1
size: .
D: .
DNA: TGCGCCAGCAGCCAAGGACGGGACGGACTAAGCTCCTATAATTCACCCCTCCACTTT
CDR3: CASSQGRDGLSSYNSPLHF

length: 15
J: TRBJ2-7
V: TRBV6-6
size: .
D: TRBD2
DNA: TGTGCCAGCAGCCCCGGGACTAGCGCCTCCTACGAGCAGTACTTC
CDR3: CASSPGTSASYEQYF

length: 14
J: TRBJ2-2
V: TRBV29-1
size: .
D: .
DNA: TGCAGCGTTGAAGCGGACTTGCCTACCGGGGAGCTGTTTTTT
CDR3: CSVEADLPTGELFF

length: 12
J: TRBJ2-1
V: TRBV15
size: .
D: .
DNA: TGTGCCACCAGCAGACACTACAATGAGCAGTTCTTC
CDR3: CATSRHYNEQFF

length: 11
J: TRBJ2-1
V: TRBV7-9
size: .
D: .
DNA: TGTGCCAGCAGCTTAGCCGATGAGCAGTTCTTC
CDR3: CASSLADEQFF

length: 14
J: TRBJ2-7
V: TRBV15
size: .
D: TRBD1
DNA: TGTGCCACCAGCGGGACCCGACAGGGTGGCGAGCAGTACTTC
CDR3: CATSGTRQGGEQYF

length: 13
J: TRBJ2-1
V: TRBV4-1
size: medium-sized
D: .
DNA: TGCGCCAGCAGCCAAGACCAGGGCCATGAGCAGTTCTTC
CDR3: CASSQDQGHEQFF

length: 12
J: TRBJ1-5
V: TRBV7-2
size: .
D: .
DNA: TGTGCCAGCAGCTTATTGGGGGGGCCCCAGCATTTT
CDR3: CASSLLGGPQHF

length: 14
J: TRBJ1-1
V: TRBV27
size: few
D: .
DNA: TGTGCCAGCAGTTTGAGGGGAGGGTCCACTGAAGCTTTCTTT
CDR3: CASSLRGGSTEAFF

length: 15
J: TRBJ1-1
V: TRBV6-5
size: few
D: .
DNA: TGTGCCAGCGCCCGGTCCGGGGTCAGGAACACTGAAGCTTTCTTT
CDR3: CASARSGVRNTEAFF

length: 15
J: TRBJ1-4
V: TRBV7-9
size: few
D: .
DNA: TGTGCCAGCAGCTTAGAGGCCGGGATAAATGAAAAACTGTTTTTT
CDR3: CASSLEAGINEKLFF

length: 15
J: TRBJ2-1
V: TRBV9
size: once
D: .
DNA: TGTGCCAGCAGCGCGTCCCTAAATTCCTACAATGAGCAGTTCTTC
CDR3: CASSASLNSYNEQFF

length: 19
J: TRBJ2-2
V: TRBV9
size: .
D: TRBD2
DNA: TGTGCCAGCAGCGTAGGTAGGACTAGCGGGGGGACGAACACCGGGGAGCTGTTTTTT
CDR3: CASSVGRTSGGTNTGELFF

length: 15
J: TRBJ1-2
V: TRBV28
size: .
D: .
DNA: TGTGCCAGCAAAAGCCCCCGGGGGGCCAACTATGGCTACACCTTC
CDR3: CASKSPRGANYGYTF

length: 19
J: TRBJ1-6
V: TRBV6-2/TRBV6-3
size: .
D: TRBD1
DNA: TGTGCCAGCAGTTACGAGGCAGGGGGCTTGAGCTCCTATAATTCACCCCTCCACTTT
CDR3: CASSYEAGGLSSYNSPLHF

length: 14
J: TRBJ2-7
V: TRBV6-5
size: .
D: TRBD1
DNA: TGTGCCAGCAGTCGAGGGACAGACTCCTACGAGCAGTACTTC
CDR3: CASSRGTDSYEQYF

length: 14
J: TRBJ2-4
V: TRBV28
size: .
D: .
DNA: TGTGCCAGCAGGGAGGGATCAGCGAAAAACATTCAGTACTTC
CDR3: CASREGSAKNIQYF

length: 17
J: TRBJ1-2
V: TRBV28
size: .
D: TRBD1
DNA: TGTGCCAGCATCCCAGGGGGGTCATCCCCTCTATACCATGGCTACACCTTC
CDR3: CASIPGGSSPLYHGYTF

length: 14
J: TRBJ2-5
V: TRBV5-6
size: .
D: TRBD2
DNA: TGTGCCAGCAGCTCGACTAGCACGAAAGAGACCCAGTACTTC
CDR3: CASSSTSTKETQYF

length: 13
J: TRBJ1-1
V: TRBV28
size: few
D: TRBD1
DNA: TGTGCCAGTACAAGGGGGCATGACACTGAAGCTTTCTTT
CDR3: CASTRGHDTEAFF

length: 15
J: TRBJ2-3
V: TRBV29-1
size: .
D: .
DNA: TGCAGCGTTGAAACATGGCGGGGGCTTACAGATACGCAGTATTTT
CDR3: CSVETWRGLTDTQYF

length: 16
J: TRBJ1-5
V: TRBV28
size: .
D: TRBD1
DNA: TGTGCCAGCAGTTTATACCGGGACAGGGTGAATCAGCCCCAGCATTTT
CDR3: CASSLYRDRVNQPQHF

length: 12
J: TRBJ1-3
V: TRBV6-6
size: .
D: .
DNA: TGTGCCAGCGCCAATAGTGGAAACACCATATATTTT
CDR3: CASANSGNTIYF

length: 16
J: TRBJ2-7
V: TRBV5-6
size: .
D: .
DNA: TGTGCCAGCAGCTTGATGACAGCTTACTTTACCCACGAGCAGTACTTC
CDR3: CASSLMTAYFTHEQYF

length: 14
J: TRBJ2-1
V: TRBV7-9
size: .
D: .
DNA: TGTGCCAGCAGCTTAGGGAGCTCCTACAATGAGCAGTTCTTC
CDR3: CASSLGSSYNEQFF

length: 16
J: TRBJ1-2
V: TRBV4-3
size: .
D: TRBD1
DNA: TGCGCCAGCAGCCAAGCTGCGGACAGGACCTACTATGGCTACACCTTC
CDR3: CASSQAADRTYYGYTF

length: 13
J: TRBJ2-3
V: TRBV10-2
size: .
D: TRBD2
DNA: TGCGCCGCGGGACTAGGGAGCACAGATACGCAGTATTTT
CDR3: CAAGLGSTDTQYF

length: 16
J: TRBJ2-7
V: TRBV6-5
size: .
D: TRBD1
DNA: TGTGCCAGCAGTTACGGAGGGGACAGGGGATCCTACGAGCAGTACTTC
CDR3: CASSYGGDRGSYEQYF

length: 16
J: TRBJ2-2
V: TRBV5-1
size: once
D: TRBD2
DNA: TGCGCCAGCAGGTCTATAGCGGGAGGAGGATCCGGGGAGCTGTTTTTT
CDR3: CASRSIAGGGSGELFF

length: 15
J: TRBJ2-7
V: TRBV4-2
size: .
D: .
DNA: TGTGCCAGCAGCCAAGAGGTTGTCAGCGAATACGAGCAGTACTTC
CDR3: CASSQEVVSEYEQYF

length: 22
J: TRBJ2-1
V: TRBV14
size: few
D: TRBD2
DNA: TGTGCCAGCAGCCCGGGGGTCGGACTAGCGGGAGGGCTTCCTAACTCCTACAATGAGCAGTTCTTC
CDR3: CASSPGVGLAGGLPNSYNEQFF

length: 16
J: TRBJ2-5
V: TRBV6-5
size: .
D: .
DNA: TGTGCCAGCAGTTACTCGAACAGCCAGGGGCAAGAGACCCAGTACTTC
CDR3: CASSYSNSQGQETQYF

length: 18
J: TRBJ2-1
V: TRBV5-1
size: once
D: TRBD2
DNA: TGCGCCAGCACCCCCACAGCGGGAGGGCCGGTTTCCTACAATGAGCAGTTCTTC
CDR3: CASTPTAGGPVSYNEQFF

length: 15
J: TRBJ2-1
V: TRBV19
size: .
D: TRBD2
DNA: TGTGCCAGTAGTGGCCGGGGAGGGACCTACAATGAGCAGTTCTTC
CDR3: CASSGRGGTYNEQFF

length: 14
J: TRBJ2-5
V: TRBV7-2
size: .
D: .
DNA: TGTGCCAGCAGCACACGCACAGCTCAAGAGACCCAGTACTTC
CDR3: CASSTRTAQETQYF

length: 15
J: TRBJ2-7
V: TRBV27
size: .
D: TRBD2
DNA: TGTGCCAGCAGAACCCCCGGGACTAGCCGCTACGAGCAGTACTTC
CDR3: CASRTPGTSRYEQYF

length: 12
J: TRBJ2-7
V: TRBV29-1
size: .
D: .
DNA: TGCAGCGGCATTTCATCGGGGAGTGAGCAGTACTTC
CDR3: CSGISSGSEQYF

length: 15
J: TRBJ2-5
V: TRBV5-1
size: .
D: TRBD2
DNA: TGCGCCAGCAGTTCCTTACGGGGGGGCCAAGAGACCCAGTACTTC
CDR3: CASSSLRGGQETQYF

length: 14
J: TRBJ1-1
V: TRBV6-5
size: .
D: .
DNA: TGTGCCAGCAGAACCGGGGAGCAGAACACTGAAGCTTTCTTT
CDR3: CASRTGEQNTEAFF

length: 15
J: TRBJ1-5
V: TRBV28
size: .
D: TRBD1
DNA: TGTGCCAGCAGTTTGGACAGGGGGAGCAATCAGCCCCAGCATTTT
CDR3: CASSLDRGSNQPQHF

length: 16
J: TRBJ1-4
V: TRBV27
size: .
D: TRBD1
DNA: TGTGCCAGCAAAAAGGACAGGGGGCCGGATCGTGAAAAACTGTTTTTT
CDR3: CASKKDRGPDREKLFF

length: 12
J: TRBJ1-2
V: TRBV29-1
size: .
D: .
DNA: TGCAGCGTTGAGCAGGGAAACTATGGCTACACCTTC
CDR3: CSVEQGNYGYTF

length: 15
J: TRBJ1-5
V: TRBV6-5
size: .
D: .
DNA: TGTGCCAGCAGCTCTCAGGGTACAGGTATACAGCCCCAGCATTTT
CDR3: CASSSQGTGIQPQHF

length: 14
J: TRBJ1-2
V: TRBV7-2
size: .
D: TRBD1
DNA: TGTGCCAGCGGGACGGACAGGGGGCCCTATGGCTACACCTTC
CDR3: CASGTDRGPYGYTF

length: 15
J: TRBJ1-2
V: TRBV10-3
size: .
D: TRBD1
DNA: TGTGCCATCAGTGACCAGGGGGCGACTAACTATGGCTACACCTTC
CDR3: CAISDQGATNYGYTF

length: 13
J: TRBJ1-2
V: TRBV2
size: few
D: TRBD1
DNA: TGTGCCAGACTAGGGGGCGGAAGGGAAGGCTACACCTTC
CDR3: CARLGGGREGYTF

length: 17
J: TRBJ1-1
V: TRBV4-1
size: .
D: .
DNA: TGCGCCAGCAGCCGAGTTCCCCCGGGGGAGCTGAACACTGAAGCTTTCTTT
CDR3: CASSRVPPGELNTEAFF

length: 14
J: TRBJ2-2
V: TRBV27
size: .
D: .
DNA: TGTGCCAGCAGGATACAACTAGGCACCGGGGAGCTGTTTTTT
CDR3: CASRIQLGTGELFF

length: 13
J: TRBJ2-7
V: TRBV29-1
size: once
D: .
DNA: TGCAGCGTTGTTTGGCCTAGCTCCTACGAGCAGTACTTC
CDR3: CSVVWPSSYEQYF

length: 17
J: TRBJ2-6
V: TRBV27
size: .
D: TRBD1
DNA: TGTGCCAGCAGTCAGGCGACAGGGGTCTCTGGGGCCAACGTCCTGACTTTC
CDR3: CASSQATGVSGANVLTF

length: 16
J: TRBJ2-2
V: TRBV6-6
size: .
D: TRBD1
DNA: TGTGCCAGCAGTAATCCCGGGACAGGTTTGGCCGGGGAGCTGTTTTTT
CDR3: CASSNPGTGLAGELFF

length: 14
J: TRBJ2-5
V: TRBV28
size: .
D: TRBD2
DNA: TGTGCCTCGGGAGGGGGGGGAATTCAAGAGACCCAGTACTTC
CDR3: CASGGGGIQETQYF

length: 13
J: TRBJ1-1
V: TRBV10-1
size: .
D: .
DNA: TGCGCCAGCAGGCGGGAGTTTCACACTGAAGCTTTCTTT
CDR3: CASRREFHTEAFF